This entry lists 24 T cell receptor beta chains sequenced from one sample in a study of T cell responses to AZD1222 COVID-19 vaccine. TCRdb keeps only in-frame clones here, not all; method: immunoSEQ multiplex PCR. The sample consists of approximately 97,000 clones, 70% to 90% of them appearing once. This specimen consisted of peripheral blood, obtained on day 0 of AZD1222 vaccination. The origin of the receptors is an adult in good health.

The chain combines TRBV7-9 with TRBJ2-1; D might be TRBD1 (5 bases). Germline V gives CDR1 SEHNR, CDR2 FQNEAQ (reference sequence). V lost 5 bases, J lost 1 base, and 12 bases lay in between. The CDR3 length is 15 residues. The CDR3 region is CASSPDRLSYNEQFF. Here the CDR3 DNA reads TGTGCCAGCAGCCCAGACAGACTTTCCTACAATGAGCAGTTCTTC.

J is TRBJ1-5 and V is TRBV10-3; D may be TRBD1 (5 bases). Trimming removed 5 bases from V and 0 bases from J, with 8 bases in between. The CDR3 spans 14 residues. In germline, CDR1 is ENHRY, CDR2 SYGVKD. Written as DNA, the CDR3 is TGTGCCATCAGTCCGACAGATAGCAATCAGCCCCAGCATTTT. Its protein is CAISPTDSNQPQHF.

The rearrangement uses TRBV4-2 and TRBJ2-7, with a weak D call TRBD2 (5 bases). This CDR3 spans 12 amino acids. Between the trimmed V and J ends, which lost 4 bases and 3 bases, there was a span of 7 bases. Looked up from germline, CDR1 is LGHNA and CDR2 is YNFKEQ. CDR3 region: CASSLEGYEQYF. Here the CDR3 DNA reads TGTGCCAGCAGCCTTGAGGGCTACGAGCAGTACTTC.

This chain uses TRBV5-4 with TRBJ2-1; 10 bases align to TRBD2. Germline CDR1 is SGHNT and CDR2 is YYREEE (reference sequence). The J segment lost 7 bases and the V segment lost 4 bases, leaving 14 bases of the junction unmatched. The CDR3 runs to 17 residues. The CDR3 nucleotides are TGTGCCAGCAGCCCCGGAGGATCTAGCGGGAGAAGTAATGAGCAGTTCTTC. It encodes CASSPGGSSGRSNEQFF. Variable domain in full (rest from reference TRBV5-4 and TRBJ2-1): ETGVTQSPTHLIKTRGQQVTLRCSSQSGHNTVSWYQQALGQGPQFIFQYYREEENGRGNFPPRFSGLQFPNYSSELNVNALELDDSALYLCASSPGGSSGRSNEQFFGPGTRLTVL.

The gene calls are TRBV21-1 and TRBJ2-7; whether TRBD1, the table's D call, matches the DNA was not checked. TRBV21-1 is shown as a pseudogene. This CDR3 region has 16 residues. Here the CDR3 reads CASSPIGRTGFHEQYF. CDR3 DNA sequence: TGTGCCAGCAGCCCCATCGGCCGGACAGGGTTCCACGAGCAGTACTTC.

In nucleotides, the CDR3 is TGTGCCAGCCGACTAGCGTTAAGCTCCTACGAGCAGTACTTC. As protein: CASRLALSSYEQYF. V gene TRBV2 combines with J gene TRBJ2-7, with 8 nucleotides matching TRBD2. The V gene's germline CDR1 is SNHLY and CDR2 FYNNEI. J lost 0 bases, V lost 8 bases, and 6 bases had no gene match. There are 14 residues in the CDR3.

The chain has TRBV25-1 and TRBJ2-1, with D perhaps matching TRBD1 or TRBD2 (5 bases each). This CDR3 comprises 11 residues. The germline V and J ends were trimmed by 3 bases and 16 bases, with 13 bases remaining between them. The germline V gene encodes CDR1 MGHDK and CDR2 SYGVNS. CDR3 bases: TGTGCCAGCAGTGACCCCGGGACGGCTTTCTTC. Protein: CASSDPGTAFF. The full variable domain, rest sourced from reference TRBV25-1 and TRBJ2-1, is EADIYQTPRYLVIGTGKKITLECSQTMGHDKMYWYQQDPGMELHLIHYSYGVNSTEKGDLSSESTVSRIRTEHFPLTLESARPSHTSQYLCASSDPGTAFFGPGTRLTVL.

The genes are TRBV28 and TRBJ1-1, with 9 bases aligning to TRBD1. Per germline, CDR1 MDHEN and CDR2 SYDVKM. The CDR3 spans 16 residues. Trimming removed 8 bases from V and 2 bases from J; junction bases left unmatched: 12. CDR3 DNA sequence: TGTGCCAGCCGCCCTCGGGACAGGGTCGCCAACACTGAAGCTTTCTTT. This sequence encodes CASRPRDRVANTEAFF. Together with reference TRBV28 and TRBJ1-1, the CDR3 gives the full variable domain: DVKVTQSSRYLVKRTGEKVFLECVQDMDHENMFWYRQDPGLGLRLIYFSYDVKMKEKGDIPEGYSVSREKKERFSLILESASTNQTSMYLCASRPRDRVANTEAFFGQGTRLTVV.

This sequence joins TRBV24-1 and TRBJ2-2; no reliable D call. This CDR3 has 14 residues. V was cut by 2 bases and J by 4 bases, with 7 bases left in between. Germline CDR1 and CDR2: KGHDR and SFDVKD. DNA of the CDR3: TGTGCCACCAGTGATTGGGCCCTCACCGGGGAGCTGTTTTTT. Translating it yields CATSDWALTGELFF.

The chain links TRBV5-4 to TRBJ2-7; TRBD1 matches at 7 bases. Germline loops: CDR1 SGHNT, CDR2 YYREEE (reference sequence). With 4 bases clipped from V and 6 bases from J, the junction kept 13 bases outside the gene matches. The CDR3 extends over 15 amino acids. CDR3 loop: CASSADRVYVREQYF. CDR3 bases: TGTGCCAGCAGCGCTGACAGGGTTTACGTTCGCGAGCAGTACTTC.

V usage is TRBV27 and J usage is TRBJ2-1, with unresolved D. This CDR3 has 15 residues. Trimming removed 0 bases from V and 7 bases from J, with 13 bases in between. Germline values: CDR1 MNHEY, CDR2 SMNVEV (reference sequence). As DNA, the CDR3 is TGTGCCAGCAGTTTATCTCTGGGATCCGGGAATGAGCAGTTCTTC. Translating it yields CASSLSLGSGNEQFF.

The V call is TRBV4-3, the J call TRBJ1-2, with TRBD1 identical over 7 bases. CDR3 length: 19 amino acids. The germline CDR1 and CDR2 sequences are LGHNA and YSLEER. The V segment lost 0 bases and the J segment 0 bases; nucleotides outside the gene matches: 13. The CDR3 sequence: CASSQDTRDRDLANYGYTF. The CDR3 region has the DNA TGCGCCAGCAGCCAAGACACACGGGACAGAGACTTAGCTAACTATGGCTACACCTTC.

V is TRBV27 and J is TRBJ1-2, with D perhaps TRBD1 (6 bases). The CDR3 runs 13 residues. The germline V and J ends were trimmed by 3 bases and 2 bases, with 7 bases remaining between them. The germline gives CDR1 MNHEY, CDR2 SMNVEV (reference sequence). In nucleotides, the CDR3 is TGTGCCAGCAGTTTCGGGACAAACTATGGCTACACCTTC. This encodes CASSFGTNYGYTF.

V and J are TRBV18 and TRBJ1-1; 8 bases align to TRBD1. The V gene's germline CDR1 is KGHSH and CDR2 LQKENI. The CDR3 consists of 16 residues. V was clipped by 3 bases and J by 3 bases; unmatched bases: 9. DNA of the CDR3: TGTGCCAGCTCACCGCCAGTGCAGGGGGCCTACACTGAAGCTTTCTTT. Its translation: CASSPPVQGAYTEAFF.

This rearrangement joins TRBV4-3 to TRBJ2-1; 10 bases are shared with TRBD2. Losses at the gene ends were 4 bases for V and 5 bases for J; bases not matched to a gene: 14. Germline V gives CDR1 LGHNA, CDR2 YSLEER. This CDR3 spans 18 amino acids. The DNA for the CDR3 is TGCGCCAGCAGCCCCCACCCGGCTAGCGGGGGCAGAGACAATGAGCAGTTCTTC. It yields the protein CASSPHPASGGRDNEQFF.

The chain links TRBV6-1 to TRBJ1-2, with a possible D match to TRBD1 (6 bases). V was shortened by 7 bases and J by 5 bases, with 11 bases between the two germline ends. CDR1 and CDR2 from the germline V gene are MNHNS and SASEGT. CDR3 length: 12 residues. The CDR3 is CASIRTGYGYTF. The DNA of the CDR3 is TGTGCCAGCATACGTACAGGGTATGGCTACACCTTC.

The V and J genes are TRBV6-2 or TRBV6-3 and TRBJ1-1, with 9 bases fitting TRBD1. From germline, CDR1 is MNHEY and CDR2 SVGEGT. V shed 2 bases and J 5 bases; nucleotides not matched to a gene: 6. The CDR3 extends over 15 amino acids. The CDR3 sequence: CASSYGGQGGTEAFF. The CDR3 DNA reads TGTGCCAGCAGTTACGGGGGACAGGGCGGGACTGAAGCTTTCTTT.

V usage is TRBV7-9 and J usage is TRBJ2-1, with 8 bases that match TRBD1. The CDR3 loop spans 14 amino acids. V gave up 3 bases and J gave up 4 bases; unmatched junction bases: 2. The germline V gene has CDR1 SEHNR and CDR2 FQNEAQ (reference sequence). The CDR3 nucleotides read TGTGCCAGCAGCTTGGGACAGGTTTACAATGAGCAGTTCTTC. It specifies CASSLGQVYNEQFF.

This clone was counted once. V and J are TRBV4-2 and TRBJ1-3; 7 bases agree with TRBD1. There are 16 residues in the CDR3. V lost 0 bases to trimming and J lost 4 bases; unmatched junction nucleotides: 6. The germline V gene has CDR1 LGHNA and CDR2 YNFKEQ. The CDR3 is CASSQEAGGLGNTIYF. The CDR3 bases are TGTGCCAGCAGCCAAGAGGCAGGGGGATTAGGAAACACCATATATTTT.

The V and J genes are TRBV28 and TRBJ1-2, with 9 bases fitting TRBD1. The CDR3 length is 15 residues. V lost 10 bases and J lost 7; bases outside the gene matches: 16. Germline V CDR1 and CDR2: MDHEN, SYDVKM. The CDR3 is CATLPVGQGMAGYTF. The CDR3 bases are TGTGCCACCCTTCCCGTGGGACAGGGTATGGCTGGCTACACCTTC.

Points on this clone: This same CDR3 is encoded by further DNA sequences in the sample. The chain uses TRBV9 and TRBJ2-3; D is uncertain. CDR3 size: 12 residues. V was pared by 4 bases and J by 6 bases, with 9 bases between. CDR1 and CDR2 (germline): SGDLS, YYNGEE. The CDR3 loop reads CASSPRLDTQYF. The CDR3 region has the DNA TGTGCCAGCAGCCCGCGACTGGATACGCAGTATTTT.

The genes are TRBV29-1 and TRBJ2-7; D possibly corresponds to TRBD1 (5 bases). The V gene's germline CDR1 is SQVTM and CDR2 ANQGSEA. V was clipped by 6 bases and J by 4 bases, with 7 bases between them. This CDR3 is built from 10 residues. CDR3 sequence: CSVREYEQYF. Here the CDR3 DNA reads TGCAGCGTCAGGGAATACGAGCAGTACTTC.

The chain is built from TRBV6-5 and TRBJ1-1; the D is unclear. The CDR3 covers 15 residues. V was cut by 4 bases and J by 3 bases, with 15 bases left in between. Per germline, CDR1 MNHEY and CDR2 SVGAGI. CDR3 amino acids: CASSFWTPQDTEAFF. Written as DNA, the CDR3 is TGTGCCAGCAGTTTCTGGACCCCCCAGGACACTGAAGCTTTCTTT.

This chain uses TRBV18 with TRBJ1-1; no firm D call. Germline CDR1 KGHSH, CDR2 LQKENI. CDR3 length: 15 residues. V gave up 3 bases and J gave up 0 bases, with 11 bases separating them. DNA for the CDR3: TGTGCCAGCTCACCTCAAGGGAGTATGAACACTGAAGCTTTCTTT. This codes for CASSPQGSMNTEAFF. The full variable domain, with the rest looked up from reference TRBV18 and TRBJ1-1, is NAGVMQNPRHLVRRRGQEARLRCSPMKGHSHVYWYRQLPEEGLKFMVYLQKENIIDESGMPKERFSAEFPKEGPSILRIQQVVRGDSAAYFCASSPQGSMNTEAFFGQGTRLTVV.